The 23 T cell receptor beta chains below were found in one sample sequenced in a study of molecular identifiers for immune sequencing clone quantification. One entry per CDR3 protein, called by TCRdb with MiXCR from the PCR reads. Of over 600,000 distinct CDR3 sequences listed, about 20% were seen once; the top ten hold 0.7% to 1%. Sequencing used naive CD8+ T cells from blood, with Jurkat cell RNA spiked in. The sample's subset: FACS-sorted CD8+CD4-CCR7+CD45RA+ naive T cells. Receptor source: a human donor in good health. Some libraries in this study had Jurkat cell RNA spiked in.

Remarks on this clonotype: This may come from a read error, since a much larger clone is one base off. This sequence joins TRBV24-1 and TRBJ2-7, with no clear D. In germline, CDR1 is KGHDR, CDR2 SFDVKD. Trimming shortened V by 2 bases and J by 3 bases, and 4 bases separated the two germline ends. The CDR3 covers 12 residues. Here the CDR3 reads CATSDWNYEQYF. The CDR3 DNA is TGTGCCACCAGTGATTGGAACTACGAGCAGTACTTC.

V gene TRBV10-2 combines with J gene TRBJ2-5, with D perhaps matching TRBD1 or TRBD2 (5 bases each). V lost 4 bases and J lost 0, with 9 bases in between. The CDR3 length is 14 residues. Germline V gene lookup returns CDR1 WSHSY and CDR2 SAAADI. CDR3 DNA sequence: TGCGCCAGCAGTGGAGGGACGGACCAAGAGACCCAGTACTTC. Translated: CASSGGTDQETQYF.

The chain has TRBV14 and TRBJ2-3; 14 bases align to TRBD2. This CDR3 is built from 18 residues. V lost 1 base and J lost 5; bases outside the gene matches: 8. Germline CDR1 is SGHDN and CDR2 is FVKESK. CDR3 protein: CASSQGMGLAGVGDTQYF. CDR3 sequence (DNA): TGTGCCAGCAGCCAAGGGATGGGACTAGCGGGAGTCGGAGATACGCAGTATTTT.

This clonotype was seen many times. The chain recombines TRBV2 with TRBJ2-7; tentatively, D is TRBD1 (5 bases). This CDR3 has 14 amino acids. V lost 1 base, J lost 0 bases, and 7 bases lay in between. Germline V CDR1 and CDR2: SNHLY, FYNNEI. The chain's CDR3 is CASSEGRASYEQYF. The CDR3 DNA reads TGTGCCAGCAGTGAAGGCAGGGCCTCCTACGAGCAGTACTTC. The full variable domain, completed using reference TRBV2 and TRBJ2-7, is EPEVTQTPSHQVTQMGQEVILRCVPISNHLYFYWYRQILGQKVEFLVSFYNNEISEKSEIFDDQFSVERPDGSNFTLKIRSTKLEDSAMYFCASSEGRASYEQYFGPGTRLTVT.

In the case of this clonotype: This is likely a read error, given that the CDR3 carries no conserved phenylalanine or tryptophan at its end. The chain is built from TRBV19 and TRBJ2-7; D may be TRBD2 (5 bases). Germline V lookup: CDR1 LNHDA, CDR2 SQIVND (reference sequence). The V end lost 2 bases, the J end lost 0 bases, and 8 bases lay between the germline ends. This CDR3 is built from 14 residues. The CDR3: CASSITGSSYEQYL. The CDR3 bases are TGTGCCAGTAGTATAACGGGAAGCTCCTACGAGCAGTACCTC.

This clonotype came up many times. The chain couples TRBV9 to TRBJ2-3, with D perhaps matching TRBD2 (6 bases). V dropped 5 bases and J dropped 5 bases, with 15 bases sitting between them. The CDR3 runs 14 residues. Germline V CDR1 and CDR2: SGDLS, YYNGEE. Here the CDR3 reads CASRRGGGIDTQYF. The CDR3 nucleotides read TGTGCCAGCAGACGAGGCGGAGGGATAGATACGCAGTATTTT.

This clonotype occurred once. A clone one base away is much larger, so this may be a read error. The CDR3 is CASSDDRDRRARVGTEAFF. CDR3 nucleotide sequence: TGTGCCAGCAGTGACGACCGGGACAGACGAGCACGTGTCGGCACTGAAGCTTTCTTT. The chain carries TRBV6-2 or TRBV6-3 and TRBJ1-1; 7 bases map to TRBD1. CDR1 MNHEY and CDR2 SVGEGT come from the germline V gene. This CDR3 is built from 19 residues. The ends lost 5 bases at V and 4 bases at J; junction bases unmatched: 22.

This clonotype was recorded at least ten times. The chain employs TRBV6-2 or TRBV6-3 and TRBJ2-3, with 10 nucleotides matching TRBD1. The germline gives CDR1 MNHEY, CDR2 SVGEGT. With V trimmed by 5 bases and J by 2 bases, 7 bases remained unmatched. The CDR3 covers 16 residues. The CDR3 reads CASSTGTGEFTDTQYF. In DNA form, the CDR3 reads TGTGCCAGCAGTACCGGGACAGGGGAATTCACAGATACGCAGTATTTT.

Only a few counts were recorded for this clonotype. The chain carries TRBV7-2 and TRBJ2-2; no definite D call. Trimming took off 0 bases at V and 8 bases at J, with 7 bases between the two ends. CDR3 length: 13 residues. Germline V lookup: CDR1 SGHTA, CDR2 FQGNSA. The CDR3 region is CASSLAVGGELFF. CDR3 DNA: TGTGCCAGCAGCTTAGCGGTCGGGGGGGAGCTGTTTTTT.

This clonotype was seen many times. The chain has TRBV6-6 and TRBJ2-2, with a possible D match to TRBD1 (7 bases). The CDR3 is 16 residues long. Trimming stripped 5 bases from V and 4 bases from J, with 17 bases between. CDR1 is MNHNY, CDR2 SVGAGI, per germline (reference sequence). This chain's CDR3 is CASSPTGEVGTGELFF. For the CDR3, the DNA is TGTGCCAGCAGTCCCACAGGGGAGGTTGGCACCGGGGAGCTGTTTTTT.

This clonotype has at least ten counts. Sequence at one end of the junction differs from germline and may be a read error. The chain has TRBV19 and TRBJ1-1; no reliable D call. Per the germline V gene, CDR1 is LNHDA and CDR2 is SQIVND (reference sequence). The CDR3 loop spans 15 amino acids. The CDR3 region is CASSMAGIHYTEAFF. Here the CDR3 DNA reads TGTGCCAGTAGTATGGCAGGAATACATTACACTGAAGCTTTCTTC. Full variable domain (missing parts from reference TRBV19 and TRBJ1-1): DGGITQSPKYLFRKEGQNVTLSCEQNLNHDAMYWYRQDPGQGLRLIYYSQIVNDFQKGDIAEGYSVSREKKESFPLTVTSAQKNPTAFYLCASSMAGIHYTEAFFGQGTRLTVV.

This clonotype was detected many times. V is TRBV12-3 or TRBV12-4 and J is TRBJ1-5, with D possibly TRBD1 on 6 matching bases. The CDR3 contains 15 residues. Trimming shortened V by 6 bases and J by 6 bases, and 18 bases separated the two germline ends. The CDR3 coding sequence is TGTGCCAGCAGCTCAACAGGGTTGGCCTTTCAGCCCCAGCATTTT. Translated, it gives CASSSTGLAFQPQHF.

This clonotype was counted at least ten times. The chain employs TRBV5-5 and TRBJ2-2; D ambiguous. Germline CDR1 SGHKS, CDR2 YYEKEE (reference sequence). Trimming pared 4 bases from V and 4 bases from J, leaving 11 bases between. The CDR3 sequence is 14 residues long. CDR3: CASSLDTFTGELFF. CDR3 DNA: TGTGCCAGCAGCCTAGACACATTCACCGGGGAGCTGTTTTTT.

This clonotype appeared a few times. The rearrangement uses TRBV11-2 and TRBJ2-3, with D possibly matching TRBD2 (5 bases). This CDR3 is built from 21 residues. Germline V gives CDR1 SGHAT, CDR2 FQNNGV. V lost 1 base and J lost 1, with 27 bases in between. The CDR3 bases are TGTGCCAGCAGCTTAGTGTTCGGGGAATCAGCTCCCGGGCCTGGCACAGATACGCAGTATTTT. Residues: CASSLVFGESAPGPGTDTQYF.

This clonotype was seen a few times. The chain joins TRBV10-3 to TRBJ2-2, with TRBD2 matching 12 bases. Trimming removed 3 bases from V and 5 bases from J; junction bases left unmatched: 4. Germline V gene sequence: CDR1 ENHRY, CDR2 SYGVKD. The CDR3 is 16 residues long. CDR3: CAISDPGLAGTGELFF. For the CDR3, the DNA is TGTGCCATCAGTGACCCCGGACTAGCGGGAACCGGGGAGCTGTTTTTT.

This clonotype has a handful of counts. The chain carries TRBV19 and TRBJ2-7; D is perhaps TRBD2 (6 bases). From germline, CDR1 is LNHDA and CDR2 SQIVND (reference sequence). The CDR3 spans 16 residues. V was shortened by 4 bases and J by 3 bases, with 19 bases between the two germline ends. This CDR3 reads CASSRRPGTLIYEQYF. The CDR3 DNA reads TGTGCCAGTAGTAGGCGCCCCGGGACTTTGATCTACGAGCAGTACTTC. The full variable domain, with the rest looked up from reference TRBV19 and TRBJ2-7, is DGGITQSPKYLFRKEGQNVTLSCEQNLNHDAMYWYRQDPGQGLRLIYYSQIVNDFQKGDIAEGYSVSREKKESFPLTVTSAQKNPTAFYLCASSRRPGTLIYEQYFGPGTRLTVT.

This clonotype was detected many times. The J gene is TRBJ2-5, the V gene TRBV9; D ambiguous. The CDR3 contains 13 residues. The germline CDR1 and CDR2 sequences are SGDLS and YYNGEE. V was shortened by 3 bases and J by 2 bases, with 8 bases between the two germline ends. As DNA, the CDR3 is TGTGCCAGCAGCGCGGAAGAGCAAGAGACCCAGTACTTC. This translates into CASSAEEQETQYF.

The CDR3 DNA reads as TGCGCCAGCAGCCAAGATTGGGGGGGGTGGAGTACTGAAGCTTTCTTT. The encoded protein is CASSQDWGGWSTEAFF. The chain carries TRBV4-1 and TRBJ1-1, with D perhaps TRBD1 (5 bases). Germline CDR1 reads MGHRA; CDR2 reads YSYEKL. V shed 0 bases and J shed 5 bases, with 16 bases lying between them. The CDR3 length is 16 residues.

On this clonotype itself: At one of its ends the junction is not consistent with the germline gene, which may arise from a read error. The chain joins TRBV2 to TRBJ1-5, with TRBD1 matching over 8 bases. The V gene's germline CDR1 is SNHLY and CDR2 FYNNEI. The CDR3 contains 19 residues. The CDR3: CTSSESQGAVRLGNQPQHF. The DNA of the CDR3 is TGTACCAGCAGTGAATCCCAGGGGGCGGTAAGACTCGGGAATCAGCCCCAGCATTTT.

Comments on this clonotype: At one boundary the junction diverges from the germline segment, which might be a read error. The V gene is TRBV27, the J gene TRBJ2-3, with D unresolved. Germline loops: CDR1 MNHEY, CDR2 SMNVEV (reference sequence). The CDR3 runs to 15 residues. The CDR3 reads CTSTCLSGTTDTQYF. The CDR3 bases are TGTACCAGCACCTGCCTTTCCGGTACCACAGATACGCAGTATTTT.

This chain links TRBV6-2 or TRBV6-3 with TRBJ2-1; maybe TRBD1 (6 bases). Trimming pared 6 bases from V and 6 bases from J, leaving 9 bases between. Germline V CDR1 and CDR2: MNHEY, SVGEGT. This CDR3 has 12 residues. CDR3 sequence reads: CASRIGGNEQFF. The CDR3 DNA reads as TGTGCCAGCAGGATAGGGGGCAATGAGCAGTTCTTC.

This clonotype came up many times. The chain has TRBV6-5 and TRBJ2-3; tentative D call: TRBD2 (6 bases). CDR3 size: 17 residues. V lost 8 bases and J 2 bases, leaving 23 bases between the germline ends. Per germline, CDR1 MNHEY and CDR2 SVGAGI. The CDR3 is CASSITAGRGDTDTQYF. The CDR3 bases are TGTGCCAGCTCCATTACGGCCGGGCGGGGAGACACAGATACGCAGTATTTT.

This clonotype was picked up many times. V gene TRBV2 combines with J gene TRBJ1-5; a weak D match, TRBD1 (5 bases). Germline V gene data show CDR1 as SNHLY and CDR2 as FYNNEI. V lost 6 bases and J lost 0, with 12 bases in between. This CDR3 has 15 amino acids. In DNA form, the CDR3 reads TGTGCCAGCAGCGGGGACGGTCATAGCAATCAGCCCCAGCATTTT. This sequence encodes CASSGDGHSNQPQHF. Full variable domain (missing parts from reference TRBV2 and TRBJ1-5): EPEVTQTPSHQVTQMGQEVILRCVPISNHLYFYWYRQILGQKVEFLVSFYNNEISEKSEIFDDQFSVERPDGSNFTLKIRSTKLEDSAMYFCASSGDGHSNQPQHFGDGTRLSIL.